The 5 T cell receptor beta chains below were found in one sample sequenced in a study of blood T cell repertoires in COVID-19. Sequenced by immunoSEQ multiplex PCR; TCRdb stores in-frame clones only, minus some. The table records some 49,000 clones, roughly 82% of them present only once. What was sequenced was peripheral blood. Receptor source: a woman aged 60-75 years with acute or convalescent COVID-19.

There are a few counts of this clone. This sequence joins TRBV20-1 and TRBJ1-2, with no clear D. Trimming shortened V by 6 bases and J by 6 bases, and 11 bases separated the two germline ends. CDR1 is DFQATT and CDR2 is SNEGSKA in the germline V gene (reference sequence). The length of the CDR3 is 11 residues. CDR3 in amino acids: CSAEAGNGYTF. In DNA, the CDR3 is TGCAGTGCCGAGGCGGGGAATGGCTACACCTTC.

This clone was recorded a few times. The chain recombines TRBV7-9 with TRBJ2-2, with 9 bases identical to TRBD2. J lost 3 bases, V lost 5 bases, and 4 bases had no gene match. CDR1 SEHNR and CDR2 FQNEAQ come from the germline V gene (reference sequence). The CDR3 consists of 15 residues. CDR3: CASSPSGVHTGELFF. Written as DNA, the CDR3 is TGTGCCAGCAGCCCTAGCGGGGTTCACACCGGGGAGCTGTTTTTT.

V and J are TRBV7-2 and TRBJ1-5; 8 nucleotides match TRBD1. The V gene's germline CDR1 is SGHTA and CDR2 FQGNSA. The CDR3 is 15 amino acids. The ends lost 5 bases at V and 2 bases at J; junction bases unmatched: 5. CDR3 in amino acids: CASSRTGNGNQPQHF. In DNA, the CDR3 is TGTGCCAGCAGCCGGACAGGGAATGGCAATCAGCCCCAGCATTTT.

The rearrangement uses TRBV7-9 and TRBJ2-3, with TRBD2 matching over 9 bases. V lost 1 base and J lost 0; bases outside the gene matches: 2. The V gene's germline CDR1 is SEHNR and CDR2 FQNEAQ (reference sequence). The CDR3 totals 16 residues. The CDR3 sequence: CASSLEAGGSTDTQYF. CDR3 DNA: TGTGCCAGCAGCTTAGAGGCGGGAGGGAGCACAGATACGCAGTATTTT. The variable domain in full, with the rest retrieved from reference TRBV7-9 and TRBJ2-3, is DTGVSQNPRHKITKRGQNVTFRCDPISEHNRLYWYRQTLGQGPEFLTYFQNEAQLEKSRLLSDRFSAERPKGSFSTLEIQRTEQGDSAMYLCASSLEAGGSTDTQYFGPGTRLTVL.

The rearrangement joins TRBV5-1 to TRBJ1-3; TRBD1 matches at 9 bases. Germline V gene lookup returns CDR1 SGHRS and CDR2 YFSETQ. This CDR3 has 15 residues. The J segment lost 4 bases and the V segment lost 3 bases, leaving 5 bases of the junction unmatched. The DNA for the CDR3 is TGCGCCAGCAGCTCCGGGACAGGGCTCGGAAACACCATATATTTT. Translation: CASSSGTGLGNTIYF.